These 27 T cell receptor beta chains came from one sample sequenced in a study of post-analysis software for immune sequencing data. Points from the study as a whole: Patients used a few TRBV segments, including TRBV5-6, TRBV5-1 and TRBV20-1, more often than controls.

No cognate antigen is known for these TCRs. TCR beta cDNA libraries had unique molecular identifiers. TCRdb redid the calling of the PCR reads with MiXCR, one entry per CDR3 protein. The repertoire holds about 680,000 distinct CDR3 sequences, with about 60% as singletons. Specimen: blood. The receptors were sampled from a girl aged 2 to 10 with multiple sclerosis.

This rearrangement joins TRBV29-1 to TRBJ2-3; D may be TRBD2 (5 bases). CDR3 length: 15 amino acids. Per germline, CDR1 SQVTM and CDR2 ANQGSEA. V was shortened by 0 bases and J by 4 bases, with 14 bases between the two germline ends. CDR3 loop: CSVEDPAEEADTQYF. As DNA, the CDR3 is TGCAGCGTTGAAGATCCGGCCGAGGAGGCAGATACGCAGTATTTT.

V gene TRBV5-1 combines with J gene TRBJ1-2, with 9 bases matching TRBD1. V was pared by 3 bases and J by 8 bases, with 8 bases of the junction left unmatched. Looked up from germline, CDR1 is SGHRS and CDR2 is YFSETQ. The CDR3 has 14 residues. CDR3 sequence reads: CASSSGQGTRGYTF. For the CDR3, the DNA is TGCGCCAGCAGCTCGGGACAGGGAACAAGGGGCTACACCTTC.

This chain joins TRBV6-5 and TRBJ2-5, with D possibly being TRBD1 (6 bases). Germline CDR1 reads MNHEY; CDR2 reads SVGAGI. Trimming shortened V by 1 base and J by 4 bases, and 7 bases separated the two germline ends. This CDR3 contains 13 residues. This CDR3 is CASSYFRGETQYF. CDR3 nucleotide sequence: TGTGCCAGCAGTTACTTCAGGGGAGAGACCCAGTACTTC.

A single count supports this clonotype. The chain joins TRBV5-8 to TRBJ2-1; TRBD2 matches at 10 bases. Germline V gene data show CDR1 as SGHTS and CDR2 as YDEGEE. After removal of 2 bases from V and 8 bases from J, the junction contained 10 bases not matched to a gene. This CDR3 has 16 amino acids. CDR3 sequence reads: CASSFLRAGGPDEQFF. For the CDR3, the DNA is TGTGCCAGCAGCTTCCTGAGAGCGGGAGGGCCCGATGAGCAGTTCTTC.

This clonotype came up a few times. The CDR3, as DNA: TGCAGCGCTGGGTCCGGGGATGAGCCCCAGCATTTT. Residues: CSAGSGDEPQHF. The V gene is TRBV29-1, the J gene TRBJ1-5, with D unresolved. Germline CDR1 SQVTM, CDR2 ANQGSEA. V gave up 7 bases and J gave up 8 bases, with 15 bases separating them. The length of the CDR3 is 12 residues.

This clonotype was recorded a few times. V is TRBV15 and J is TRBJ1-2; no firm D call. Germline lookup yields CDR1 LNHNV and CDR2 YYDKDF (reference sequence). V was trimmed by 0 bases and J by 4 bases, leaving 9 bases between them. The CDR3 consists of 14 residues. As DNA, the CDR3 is TGTGCCACCAGCAGAGATGGCCAGTTCTATGGCTACACCTTC. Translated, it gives CATSRDGQFYGYTF.

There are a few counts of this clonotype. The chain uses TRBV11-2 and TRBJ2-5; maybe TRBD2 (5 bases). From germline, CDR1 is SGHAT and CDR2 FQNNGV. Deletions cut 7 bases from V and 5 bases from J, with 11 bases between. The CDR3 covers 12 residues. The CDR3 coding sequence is TGTGCCAGCACTGGACTCTTGGAGACCCAGTACTTC. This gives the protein CASTGLLETQYF.

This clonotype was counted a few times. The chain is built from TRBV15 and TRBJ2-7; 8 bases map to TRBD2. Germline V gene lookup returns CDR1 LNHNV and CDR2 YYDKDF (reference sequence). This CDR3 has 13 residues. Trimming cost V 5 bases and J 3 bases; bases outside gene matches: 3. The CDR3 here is CATSFGGGYEQYF. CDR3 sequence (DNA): TGTGCCACCAGCTTCGGGGGGGGCTACGAGCAGTACTTC.

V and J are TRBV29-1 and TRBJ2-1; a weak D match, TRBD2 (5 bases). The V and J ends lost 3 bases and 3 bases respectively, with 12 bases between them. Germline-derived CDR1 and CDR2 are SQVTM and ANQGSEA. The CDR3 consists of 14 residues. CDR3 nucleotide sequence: TGCAGCGTTGATAGGGCCCGGGGCTACAATGAGCAGTTCTTC. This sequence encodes CSVDRARGYNEQFF.

The CDR3 loop reads CASSEGLTNYGYTF. In DNA form, the CDR3 reads TGCGCCAGCAGCGAGGGCCTGACTAACTATGGCTACACCTTC. The gene calls are TRBV4-3 and TRBJ1-2; D is unresolved. CDR3 length: 14 residues. Trimming shortened V by 5 bases and J by 0 bases, and 10 bases separated the two germline ends. CDR1 is LGHNA, CDR2 YSLEER, per germline.

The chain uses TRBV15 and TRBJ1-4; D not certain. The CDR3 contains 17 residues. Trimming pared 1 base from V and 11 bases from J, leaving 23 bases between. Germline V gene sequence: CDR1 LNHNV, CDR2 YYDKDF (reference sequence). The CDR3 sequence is CATSRGGLRDTSEKLFF. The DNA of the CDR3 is TGTGCCACCAGCAGAGGTGGCTTGCGAGACACCAGCGAGAAACTGTTTTTT.

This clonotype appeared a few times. The CDR3 sequence is CASSSIYEQYF. The CDR3 DNA reads as TGTGCCAGCAGTTCAATCTACGAGCAGTACTTC. This chain connects TRBV6-5 to TRBJ2-7, with D unresolved. The CDR3 consists of 11 residues. Germline V gives CDR1 MNHEY, CDR2 SVGAGI. Deletions cut 4 bases from V and 3 bases from J, with 4 bases between.

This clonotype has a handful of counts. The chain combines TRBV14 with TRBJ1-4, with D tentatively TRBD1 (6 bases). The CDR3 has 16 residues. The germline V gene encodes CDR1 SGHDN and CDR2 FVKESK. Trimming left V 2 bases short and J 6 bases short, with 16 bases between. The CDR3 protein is CASSQLLPGAYEKLFF. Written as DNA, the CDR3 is TGTGCCAGCAGCCAACTCCTCCCGGGGGCGTATGAAAAACTGTTTTTT.

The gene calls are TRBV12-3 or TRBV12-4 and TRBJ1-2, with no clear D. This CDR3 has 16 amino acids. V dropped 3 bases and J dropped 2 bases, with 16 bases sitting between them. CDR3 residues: CASSLDLVPSNYGYTF. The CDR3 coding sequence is TGTGCCAGCAGTTTGGACCTCGTCCCCTCAAACTATGGCTACACCTTC.

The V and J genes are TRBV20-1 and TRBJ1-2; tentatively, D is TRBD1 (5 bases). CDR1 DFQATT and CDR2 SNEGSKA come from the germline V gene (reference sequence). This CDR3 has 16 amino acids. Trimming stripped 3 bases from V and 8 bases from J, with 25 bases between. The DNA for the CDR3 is TGCAGTGCTAGGGCCTCCGATACAGGTTTCTGGATCGGCTACACCTTC. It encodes CSARASDTGFWIGYTF.

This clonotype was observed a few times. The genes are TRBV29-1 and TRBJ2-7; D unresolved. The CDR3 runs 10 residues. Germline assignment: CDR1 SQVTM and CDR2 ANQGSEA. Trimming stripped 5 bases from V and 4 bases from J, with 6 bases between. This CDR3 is CSVSQYEQYF. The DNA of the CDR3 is TGCAGCGTTTCCCAATACGAGCAGTACTTC.

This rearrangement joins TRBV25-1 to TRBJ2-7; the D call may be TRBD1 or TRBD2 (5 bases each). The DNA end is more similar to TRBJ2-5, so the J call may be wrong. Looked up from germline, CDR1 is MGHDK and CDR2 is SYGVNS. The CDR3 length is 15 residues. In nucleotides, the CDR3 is TGTGCCAGCAGTTTACCGGGACCCACAGAAGAGACCCAGTACTTC. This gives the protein CASSLPGPTEETQYF.

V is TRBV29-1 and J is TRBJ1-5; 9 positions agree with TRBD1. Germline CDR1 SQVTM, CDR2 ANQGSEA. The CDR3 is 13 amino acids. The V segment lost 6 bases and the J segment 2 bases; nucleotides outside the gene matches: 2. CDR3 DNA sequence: TGCAGCGTGCGGACAGGGGGCAATCAGCCCCAGCATTTT. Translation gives CSVRTGGNQPQHF.

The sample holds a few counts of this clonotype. CDR3 in DNA: TGTGCCAGCAGCTTCCTAGCGGGAGGGATCTACGAGCAGTACTTC. Translated, it gives CASSFLAGGIYEQYF. The V call is TRBV5-5, the J call TRBJ2-7; 12 nucleotides line up with TRBD2. The junction had 3 bases not matched to a gene; V was cut back by 2 bases and J by 3 bases. Per the germline V gene, CDR1 is SGHKS and CDR2 is YYEKEE (reference sequence). The CDR3 covers 15 residues.

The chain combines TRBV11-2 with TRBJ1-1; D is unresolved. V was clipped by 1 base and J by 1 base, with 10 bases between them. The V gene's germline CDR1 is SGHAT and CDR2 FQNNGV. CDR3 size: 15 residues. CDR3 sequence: CASSLVRGTNTEAFF. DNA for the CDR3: TGTGCCAGCAGCTTAGTGAGAGGAACGAACACTGAAGCTTTCTTT. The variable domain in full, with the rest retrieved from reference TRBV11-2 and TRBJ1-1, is EAGVAQSPRYKIIEKRQSVAFWCNPISGHATLYWYQQILGQGPKLLIQFQNNGVVDDSQLPKDRFSAERLKGVDSTLKIQPAKLEDSAVYLCASSLVRGTNTEAFFGQGTRLTVV.

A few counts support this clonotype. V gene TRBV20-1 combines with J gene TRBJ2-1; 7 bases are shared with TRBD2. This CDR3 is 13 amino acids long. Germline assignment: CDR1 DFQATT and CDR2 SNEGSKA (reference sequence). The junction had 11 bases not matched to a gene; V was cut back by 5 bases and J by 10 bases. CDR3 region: CSARLAVVGEQFF. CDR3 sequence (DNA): TGCAGTGCTCGACTAGCTGTGGTAGGCGAGCAGTTCTTC.

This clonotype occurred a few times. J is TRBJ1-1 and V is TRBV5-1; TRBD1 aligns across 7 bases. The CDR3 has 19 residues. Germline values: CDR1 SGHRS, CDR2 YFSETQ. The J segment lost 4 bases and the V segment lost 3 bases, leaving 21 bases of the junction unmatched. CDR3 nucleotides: TGCGCCAGCAGCTCGAGTCCCCTACTTCAGGGGGGTAGGAGCACTGAAGCTTTCTTT. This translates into CASSSSPLLQGGRSTEAFF.

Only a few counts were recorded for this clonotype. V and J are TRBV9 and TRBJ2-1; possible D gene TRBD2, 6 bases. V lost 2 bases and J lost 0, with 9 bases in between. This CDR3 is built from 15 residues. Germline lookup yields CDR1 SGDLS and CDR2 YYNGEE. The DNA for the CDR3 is TGTGCCAGCAGCGTTTTAGCGGACTCCTACAATGAGCAGTTCTTC. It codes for CASSVLADSYNEQFF.

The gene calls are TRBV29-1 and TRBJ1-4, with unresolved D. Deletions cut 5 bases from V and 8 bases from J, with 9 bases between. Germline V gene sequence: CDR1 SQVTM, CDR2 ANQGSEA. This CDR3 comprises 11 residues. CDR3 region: CSVLGGEKLFF. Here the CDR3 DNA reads TGCAGCGTTCTGGGAGGGGAAAAACTGTTTTTT.

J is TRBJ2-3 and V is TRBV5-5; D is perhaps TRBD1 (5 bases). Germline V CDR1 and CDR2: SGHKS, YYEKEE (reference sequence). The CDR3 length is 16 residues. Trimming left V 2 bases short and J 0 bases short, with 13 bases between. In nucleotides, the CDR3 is TGTGCCAGCAGCTTACAGGCAGGGATTAGCACAGATACGCAGTATTTT. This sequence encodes CASSLQAGISTDTQYF.

Here the CDR3 reads CASSMRTSPETQYF. The CDR3 nucleotides read TGTGCCAGCAGCATGAGGACTAGCCCCGAGACCCAGTACTTC. The chain has TRBV5-5 and TRBJ2-5; TRBD2 matches 8 bases. Germline loops: CDR1 SGHKS, CDR2 YYEKEE (reference sequence). The CDR3 is made up of 14 amino acids. Trimming cost V 4 bases and J 5 bases; bases outside gene matches: 7.

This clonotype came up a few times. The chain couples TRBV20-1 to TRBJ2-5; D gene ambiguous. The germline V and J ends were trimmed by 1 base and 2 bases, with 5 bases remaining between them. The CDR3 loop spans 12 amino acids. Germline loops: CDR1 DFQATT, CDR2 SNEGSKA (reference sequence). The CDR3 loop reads CSARALQETQYF. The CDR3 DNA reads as TGCAGTGCTAGAGCCCTTCAAGAGACCCAGTACTTC.